These T cell receptor beta chains were read from a single sample in a study of T cell responses to AZD1222 COVID-19 vaccine. Assay used: immunoSEQ multiplex PCR; TCRdb lists only in-frame clones, some missing. The sample contains approximately 140,000 clones, roughly nine tenths of which appear only once. This material consisted of peripheral blood, taken 28 days after the second AZD1222 dose. The receptors derive from an adult who received the AZD1222 COVID-19 vaccine. Each CDR3 is given with its conserved first and last residue. The D gene is left open where the match is weak. Part of the rows lack a size; the others show once, few, many or a class for expanded clones.

>NA|TRBD1|TRBJ1-6|TRBV11-3
TGTGCCAGCAGCCTCACCGGGACAGACTATAATTCACCCCTCCACTTT
CASSLTGTDYNSPLHF
>NA|TRBD1|TRBJ1-2|TRBV7-2
TGTGCCAGCAGTCGGGACAGGGTTAACTATGGCTACACCTTC
CASSRDRVNYGYTF
>few|NA|TRBJ2-1|TRBV2
TGTGCCAGCATGGGCGGGCAATACAATGAGCAGTTCTTC
CASMGGQYNEQFF
>NA|NA|TRBJ1-2|TRBV4-3
TGCGCCAGCAGCCAAGCAGGAAGGGGAGGCTACACCTTC
CASSQAGRGGYTF
>once|NA|TRBJ2-2|TRBV5-1
TGCGCCAGCAGCTTGGCCGGGGATCCCGGGGAGCTGTTTTTT
CASSLAGDPGELFF
>NA|TRBD2|TRBJ2-3|TRBV7-7
TGTGCCAGCAGCTTAGAGGTTAGCGGGGGGGCGAGCACAGATACGCAGTATTTT
CASSLEVSGGASTDTQYF
>NA|NA|TRBJ1-4|TRBV6-6
TGTGCCAGCAGGCCTACGGGGGTTGAAAAACTGTTTTTT
CASRPTGVEKLFF
>NA|TRBD1|TRBJ1-2|TRBV6-5
TGTGCCAGCAGCCGGGACAGGGGTGGCTACACCTTC
CASSRDRGGYTF
>once|NA|TRBJ1-5|TRBV30
TGTGCCTGGAGTCTCGGTACACGTCTAAATCAGCCCCAGCATTTT
CAWSLGTRLNQPQHF
>NA|TRBD1|TRBJ2-7|TRBV4-1
TGCGCCAGCAGCCAGACAACAGGGGTTGAAGTCTACGAGCAGTACTTC
CASSQTTGVEVYEQYF
>NA|NA|TRBJ2-7|TRBV5-6
TGTGCCAGCAGCATCGGGGACCCCTTGGGTTGGCAGTACTTC
CASSIGDPLGWQYF
>NA|TRBD2|TRBJ2-3|TRBV29-1
TGCAGCGTTACCCCGGGAGGAGGTTTGAGGACAGATACGCAGTATTTT
CSVTPGGGLRTDTQYF
>NA|NA|TRBJ1-2|TRBV6-5
TGTGCCAGCAAGAAGTTCGACTTTACTAACTATGGCTACACCTTC
CASKKFDFTNYGYTF
>NA|TRBD2|TRBJ2-5|TRBV30
TGTGCCTGGAGTTGGTCGGGGGGGTCTCAAGAGACCCAGTACTTC
CAWSWSGGSQETQYF
>NA|NA|TRBJ2-3|TRBV7-2
TGTGCCAGCAGCTTAGATCCTATGGGAGATACGCAGTATTTT
CASSLDPMGDTQYF
>once|NA|TRBJ2-1|TRBV5-1
TGCGCCAGCAGCTTGGAGGTGGGGGCCTACAATGAGCAGTTCTTC
CASSLEVGAYNEQFF
>NA|NA|TRBJ2-5|TRBV5-8
TGTGCCAGCAGCTTGGAGGGGGACTCTTCTTTCGAGACCCAGTACTTC
CASSLEGDSSFETQYF
>NA|TRBD2|TRBJ2-1|TRBV14
TGTGCCAGCAGCCACTCTAGTCTGGGGAGGGTCGGTGAGCAGTTCTTC
CASSHSSLGRVGEQFF
>NA|NA|TRBJ1-2|TRBV3-1/TRBV3-2
TGTGCCAGCAGCCAAGCTGTCACTCCCAACTATGGCTACACCTTC
CASSQAVTPNYGYTF
>NA|NA|TRBJ2-7|TRBV11-2
TGTGCCAGCAGCGATACATCCTACGAGCAGTACTTC
CASSDTSYEQYF
>NA|NA|TRBJ1-5|TRBV6-2/TRBV6-3
TGTGCCAGCAGCCCCTCGTGGGGGGGTAATCAGCCCCAGCATTTT
CASSPSWGGNQPQHF
>NA|TRBD1|TRBJ2-2|TRBV19
TGTGCCAGTAGTATAGAAGGACAGGAGGTCGGGGAGCTGTTTTTT
CASSIEGQEVGELFF
>NA|NA|TRBJ2-1|TRBV4-1
TGCGCCAGCAGCCAAGATTTTGTCCCCGAGGGCGATGAGCAGTTCTTC
CASSQDFVPEGDEQFF
>NA|NA|TRBJ1-1|TRBV20-1
TGCAGTGCTAGACGGGGTAATGAAGCTTTCTTT
CSARRGNEAFF
>NA|TRBD2|TRBJ2-7|TRBV11-2
TGTGCCAGCAGATCCCAGACTAGCGGGAGGGTCTACGAGCAGTACTTC
CASRSQTSGRVYEQYF
>NA|NA|TRBJ1-1|TRBV11-3
TGTGCCAGCAGCTTAGGCAGGGATCGAGCTTTCTTT
CASSLGRDRAFF
>NA|NA|TRBJ2-5|TRBV19
TGTGCCAGTAGTACCTACTATACAGGGTTAGAGTATGAGACCCAGTACTTC
CASSTYYTGLEYETQYF
>NA|NA|TRBJ1-1|TRBV5-8
TGTGCCAGCAGCCGAGAGGGGGTAGGGACTGAAGCTTTCTTT
CASSREGVGTEAFF
>NA|NA|TRBJ1-1|TRBV2
TGTGCCAGCAGACCGGGACCCACTGAAGCTTTCTTT
CASRPGPTEAFF
>NA|TRBD1|TRBJ1-2|TRBV7-9
TGTGCCAGCAGCTCGCCTGCGGGACAGTATGGCTACACCTTC
CASSSPAGQYGYTF
>NA|NA|TRBJ1-6|TRBV15
TGTGCCACCAGCAGCGAGACGGGTTATAATTCACCCCTCCACTTT
CATSSETGYNSPLHF
>NA|NA|TRBJ1-5|TRBV2
TGTGCCAGCAGTGTTAACAGGGTTGCCAATCAGCCCCAGCATTTT
CASSVNRVANQPQHF
>NA|NA|TRBJ1-4|TRBV6-4
TGTGCCAGCAGTGAGGGAGCAGGAGTTAATGAAAAACTGTTTTTT
CASSEGAGVNEKLFF
>NA|NA|TRBJ2-7|TRBV4-3
TGCGCCAGCAGCCAACAGGACGGGTATGGGTACGAGCAGTACTTC
CASSQQDGYGYEQYF
>NA|NA|TRBJ1-3|TRBV9
TGTGCCAGCAGCGTAGGACGGGGGGGTGGAAACACCATATATTTT
CASSVGRGGGNTIYF
>NA|TRBD1|TRBJ2-1|TRBV2
TGTGCCAGCAGTGAAGTGGGTGGTGGGACAGGAGGTGAGCAGTTCTTC
CASSEVGGGTGGEQFF
>NA|TRBD1|TRBJ1-3|TRBV18
TGTGCCAGCTCACTACAGGGGGCTGGAAACACCATATATTTT
CASSLQGAGNTIYF
>once|NA|TRBJ1-6|TRBV19
TGTGCCAGTAGGGACCAGCTCACGACGAGCTCCTATAATTCACCCCTCCACTTT
CASRDQLTTSSYNSPLHF
>NA|TRBD1|TRBJ2-4|TRBV28
TGTGCCAGCAGTCCCCGGGCGGGACAGGATTTGTTAGCCAAAAACATTCAGTACTTC
CASSPRAGQDLLAKNIQYF
>NA|TRBD1|TRBJ1-2|TRBV19
TGTGCCAGTAGTAGTCAGGGACAGGACTATGGCTACACCTTC
CASSSQGQDYGYTF
>once|NA|TRBJ2-4|TRBV5-4
TGTGCCAGCAGCTTGGTTGGTGGGGGCCGGAAAAACATTCAGTACTTC
CASSLVGGGRKNIQYF
>NA|NA|TRBJ2-7|TRBV27
TGTGCCAGCAGTTCCTCACTCGGGCCCTACGAGCAGTACTTC
CASSSSLGPYEQYF
>NA|NA|TRBJ1-6|TRBV7-9
TGTGCCAGCAGCTCCGGGGCATATGGCTTACCCCTCCACTTT
CASSSGAYGLPLHF
>NA|TRBD1|TRBJ1-2|TRBV7-9
TGTGCCAGCAGCCTATCAGGGGGCGGACCATATGGCTACACCTTC
CASSLSGGGPYGYTF
>NA|NA|TRBJ2-7|TRBV2
TGTGCCAGCAGCGGGTCTGAGGAGCAGTACTTC
CASSGSEEQYF
>NA|TRBD1|TRBJ2-1|TRBV5-6
TGTGCCAGCAGTTTACAGGGGCAAGTATACAATGAGCAGTTCTTC
CASSLQGQVYNEQFF
>NA|NA|TRBJ2-7|TRBV29-1
TGCAGCGTTGAAGGGGAAGCCTACGAGCAGTACTTC
CSVEGEAYEQYF
>NA|NA|TRBJ1-3|TRBV10-3
TGTGCCATCAGTGAGTCATCTGGTAACACCATATATTTT
CAISESSGNTIYF
>NA|NA|TRBJ1-1|TRBV4-2
TGTGCCAGCAGCCTCCGAGATCCACAGGAAGCTTTCTTT
CASSLRDPQEAFF
>NA|NA|TRBJ2-1|TRBV6-4
TGTGCCAGCAGTGACGGGGAGCGGAATGAGCAGTTCTTC
CASSDGERNEQFF
>NA|NA|TRBJ2-5|TRBV27
TGTGCCAGCAGTTTATCGATACGGGGAGAGACCCAGTACTTC
CASSLSIRGETQYF
>NA|TRBD2|TRBJ2-1|TRBV4-3
TGCGCCAGCAGCCAAGATAGTGGGGCGGGAGGCTACAATGAGCAGTTCTTC
CASSQDSGAGGYNEQFF
>NA|NA|TRBJ2-1|TRBV15
TGTGCCACCAGCAGAGATCGTCTTGGTGATGAGCAGTTCTTC
CATSRDRLGDEQFF
>NA|NA|TRBJ2-7|TRBV9
TGTGCCAGCAGCGTAGAGGCCGGGACTTATTACGAGCAGTACTTC
CASSVEAGTYYEQYF
>few|TRBD2|TRBJ2-5|TRBV5-1
TGCGCCAGCAGCCCGGCCAGCGGGAGAGGGGAGACCCAGTACTTC
CASSPASGRGETQYF
>NA|NA|TRBJ2-3|TRBV6-2/TRBV6-3
TGTGCCAGCAGTTACTCGGGGGGCAGCACAGATACGCAGTATTTT
CASSYSGGSTDTQYF
>NA|NA|TRBJ2-3|TRBV9
TGTGCCAGCAGCGTAGTGGGTAGCCCCGAGAGGGCAGATACGCAGTATTTT
CASSVVGSPERADTQYF
>NA|NA|TRBJ1-6|TRBV5-1
TGCGCCAGCAGCTTGCAGGGCCCGGGGCGGTTAAGTAATTCACCCCCCCACTTT
CASSLQGPGRLSNSPPHF
>NA|TRBD2|TRBJ2-3|TRBV2
TGTGCCAGCAGTGTAGGACTAGCGGGGGCCACAGATACGCAGTATTTT
CASSVGLAGATDTQYF
>NA|NA|TRBJ2-2|TRBV5-1
TGCGCCAGCAGCTTCACCGGGGATGGAACCGGGGAGCTGTTTTTT
CASSFTGDGTGELFF